This TCR beta chain was profiled in a study of blood T cell repertoires in COVID-19. Study-level background: Nucleic acid was either cDNA or gDNA, and it came from T cells, B-cell-depleted T cells, or PBMCs.

This CDR3 contains 11 residues. Trimming stripped 5 bases from V and 5 bases from J, with 6 bases between. CDR1 is SEHNR, CDR2 FQNEAQ, per germline (reference sequence). Per the original data handling: It was from reference gene primer amplification that nucleated cell counts were estimated. Only in-frame clones appear in the TCRdb table, and some are missing; sequencing was by immunoSEQ multiplex PCR. That table gives V, J and clone size, and the DNA gave D and trimming. The sample yields about 130,000 clones, 80% to 90% seen once. The chain recombines TRBV7-9 with TRBJ2-5, with D hard to call. The sequenced sample was peripheral blood. The receptor comes from a man aged 50 to 60 with active COVID-19. CDR3 loop: CASSPSETQYF. DNA for the CDR3: TGTGCCAGCAGCCCGTCGGAGACCCAGTACTTC.